The TCR beta chain under discussion was sequenced for a study of cytomegalovirus exposure and HLA in healthy donors. This clone has a handful of counts. The antigen is undetermined. The PCR had 60 Vbeta and 13 Jbeta primers. This table comes from immunoSEQ multiplex PCR, and its TCRdb copy is limited to in-frame clones, with some not included. The sample has around 150,000 clones, roughly 80% seen once; the top ten hold around 11%. Overall study results and limits: Overall, under 200 TCR beta chains were annotated as cytomegalovirus-associated. Exclusion applied to some V segments, including TRBV6-2 and TRBV6-3, as they were indistinguishable.

V shed 5 bases and J 9 bases; nucleotides not matched to a gene: 10. The CDR3 contains 15 residues. Per the germline V gene, CDR1 is LNHDA and CDR2 is SQIVND (reference sequence). The donors (healthy individuals) were bone marrow donors. This clonotype originated in a man between 18 and 29 years old in good health and CMV-seropositive. The genes are TRBV19 and TRBJ2-1, with 10 bases matching TRBD2. The sample consisted of PBMCs. The CDR3 DNA sequence: TGTGCCAGTAGTCAACCCCTAGCGGGAGACCCTGAGCAGTTCTTC. Translating it yields CASSQPLAGDPEQFF.